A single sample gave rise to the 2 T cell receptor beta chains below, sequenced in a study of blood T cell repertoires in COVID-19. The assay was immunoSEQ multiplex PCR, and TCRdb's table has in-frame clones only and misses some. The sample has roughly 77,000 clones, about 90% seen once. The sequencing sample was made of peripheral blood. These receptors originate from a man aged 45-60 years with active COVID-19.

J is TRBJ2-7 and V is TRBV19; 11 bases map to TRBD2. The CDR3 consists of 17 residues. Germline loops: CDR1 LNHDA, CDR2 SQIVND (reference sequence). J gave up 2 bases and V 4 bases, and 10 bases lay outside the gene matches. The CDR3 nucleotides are TGTGCCAGTAGTAAAGCCTCCTTAGCGGGAGGGCCCTACGAGCAGTACTTC. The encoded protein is CASSKASLAGGPYEQYF.

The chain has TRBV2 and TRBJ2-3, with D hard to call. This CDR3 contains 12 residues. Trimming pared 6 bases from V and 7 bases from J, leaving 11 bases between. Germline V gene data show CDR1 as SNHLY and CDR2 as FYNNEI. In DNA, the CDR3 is TGTGCCAGCAGCGCAGCGAGGAATACGCAGTATTTT. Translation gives CASSAARNTQYF.